This paragraph reports one T cell receptor beta chain. Its antigen is currently unknown. TCRdb analysed the 5' RACE reads with MiXCR anew, one entry per CDR3 protein. The data show around 50,000 distinct CDR3 sequences, about 28% seen once. These data originate in a study of T-cell memory formation after mild COVID-19. On the study more broadly: Clustering of TCRs was largely donor specific. Whole-study findings and limits: Contracting CD4+ clones sat mainly in CM and EM; CD8+ in EMRA. Some responding clones appeared in pre-infection memory, suggesting cross-reactive memory joined.

Germline V gene sequence: CDR1 SGHTA, CDR2 FQGNSA. The V segment lost 5 bases and the J segment 2 bases; nucleotides outside the gene matches: 9. The CDR3 consists of 17 residues. This chain uses TRBV7-2 with TRBJ2-7; 13 bases agree with TRBD2. This receptor was obtained from a young man who had mild COVID-19 (a few samples of this study predate the infection). Cell type and time point are not known. The sequenced sample consisted of PBMCs or a T cell subset sorted from them (not recorded which). CDR3 sequence reads: CASSLGLAGASAYEQYF. As DNA, the CDR3 is TGTGCCAGCAGCCTCGGACTAGCGGGGGCCTCAGCCTACGAGCAGTACTTC.